The 9 T cell receptor beta chains below come from one sample, sequenced in a study of cytomegalovirus exposure and HLA in healthy donors. Both 60 Vbeta primers and 13 Jbeta primers went into the PCR. Assay used: immunoSEQ multiplex PCR; TCRdb lists only in-frame clones, some missing. The sample holds 100,000 to 150,000 clones. Sequenced: PBMCs. These receptors all stem from a woman in her thirties or forties in good health and CMV-seronegative.

V is TRBV5-4 and J is TRBJ1-2, with 7 bases identical to TRBD1. This CDR3 is 15 amino acids long. Trimming took 4 bases from V and 5 from J; bases not matched to a gene: 11. Germline V gene data show CDR1 as SGHNT and CDR2 as YYREEE (reference sequence). The chain's CDR3 is CASSARQGGGYGYTF. CDR3 bases: TGTGCCAGCAGCGCCAGACAGGGAGGCGGGTATGGCTACACCTTC.

This sequence joins TRBV5-3 and TRBJ1-5, with D unclear. TRBV5-3 is recorded as an ORF, its role being uncertain. The CDR3 has 14 amino acids. V was shortened by 8 bases and J by 2 bases, with 14 bases between the two germline ends. For the CDR3, the DNA is TGTGCCAGGAGAGTCGTTAAATGCAATCAGCCCCAGCATTTT. Its translation: CARRVVKCNQPQHF.

The V call is TRBV6-1, the J call TRBJ2-5; 8 nucleotides align to TRBD1. J gave up 4 bases and V 5 bases, and 9 bases lay outside the gene matches. Germline V gene data show CDR1 as MNHNS and CDR2 as SASEGT. CDR3 size: 15 residues. CDR3 protein: CASSNHGQGGETQYF. Here the CDR3 DNA reads TGTGCCAGCAGTAACCACGGACAGGGCGGAGAGACCCAGTACTTC.

The V call is TRBV7-2, the J call TRBJ1-3; no clear D. The V and J ends lost 7 bases and 8 bases respectively, with 18 bases between them. The CDR3 length is 14 residues. Per the germline V gene, CDR1 is SGHTA and CDR2 is FQGNSA. CDR3 protein: CASTLGPSGDTIYF. The DNA of the CDR3 is TGTGCCAGCACCCTTGGGCCCAGCGGGGACACCATATATTTT.

V usage is TRBV6-5 and J usage is TRBJ1-2; TRBD1 aligns across 8 bases. The CDR3 length is 15 residues. V lost 0 bases to trimming and J lost 4 bases; unmatched junction nucleotides: 4. Looked up from germline, CDR1 is MNHEY and CDR2 is SVGAGI. The CDR3 sequence is CASSYSRTGSYGYTF. Written as DNA, the CDR3 is TGTGCCAGCAGTTACTCCCGGACAGGGAGCTATGGCTACACCTTC.

The rearrangement uses TRBV4-2 and TRBJ1-3; tentatively, D is TRBD1 (6 bases). The CDR3 is made up of 16 amino acids. Germline CDR1 and CDR2: LGHNA and YNFKEQ. Trimming removed 1 base from V and 0 bases from J, with 10 bases in between. CDR3 in DNA: TGTGCCAGCAGCCAAGCAACAGGGTCCTCTGGAAACACCATATATTTT. This gives the protein CASSQATGSSGNTIYF.

The CDR3 protein is CSVEEHGSGTEAFF. The CDR3 DNA reads as TGCAGCGTTGAAGAACACGGGTCGGGCACTGAAGCTTTCTTT. The chain has TRBV29-1 and TRBJ1-1; D ambiguous. The CDR3 consists of 14 residues. Between the trimmed V and J ends, which lost 0 bases and 4 bases, there was a span of 12 bases. Germline assignment: CDR1 SQVTM and CDR2 ANQGSEA.

The chain links TRBV28 to TRBJ1-6; tentatively, D is TRBD1 (5 bases). The CDR3 runs 13 residues. Germline assignment: CDR1 MDHEN and CDR2 SYDVKM. V gave up 5 bases and J gave up 7 bases, with 9 bases separating them. The CDR3 sequence is CASSPQGNSPLHF. DNA of the CDR3: TGTGCCAGCAGTCCTCAGGGAAATTCACCCCTCCACTTT.

The chain uses TRBV5-5 and TRBJ1-2; TRBD1 might be the D (5 bases). Per the germline V gene, CDR1 is SGHKS and CDR2 is YYEKEE (reference sequence). The V gene lost 4 bases and the J gene lost 2 bases, with 18 bases spanning the gap. The CDR3 totals 16 residues. The CDR3 loop reads CASSPYAAQANYGYTF. CDR3 sequence (DNA): TGTGCCAGCAGCCCTTATGCGGCACAGGCCAACTATGGCTACACCTTC.